A selection of T cell receptor beta chains follows, all from one sample in a study of cytomegalovirus exposure and HLA in healthy donors. TCRdb's table, derived via immunoSEQ multiplex PCR, lists solely in-frame clones and lacks some. The sample includes around 200,000 clones, 80% to 85% seen only once; the top ten take 2.5% to 3.5%. The material sequenced was PBMCs. Receptors were obtained from a middle-aged woman in good health and CMV-seronegative. The CDR3 runs from the conserved cysteine through the conserved F or W. Fields, in order: D gene, V gene, CDR3 length, clone size, J gene, CDR3 DNA, CDR3 protein. D genes are given only for firm matches. Only part of the rows carry a size: once, few, many, or a class if the clone is expanded.

TRBD2	TRBV19	15	.	TRBJ2-7	TGTGCCAGTAGTCCCCTGGGGAGGGACGCCTACGAGCAGTACTTC	CASSPLGRDAYEQYF
TRBD1	TRBV7-7	14	.	TRBJ2-5	TGTGCCAGCAGCTCCTGGACAGGCAAAGAGACCCAGTACTTC	CASSSWTGKETQYF
.	TRBV18	17	.	TRBJ2-5	TGTGCCAGCTCACCATTAGCTGAAGCACTAGCAAAAGAGACCCAGTACTTC	CASSPLAEALAKETQYF
TRBD1	TRBV5-1	13	.	TRBJ2-7	TGCGCCAGCAGCTTGGAGACTCCGGGACAGGGATACTTC	CASSLETPGQGYF
TRBD1	TRBV2	13	.	TRBJ1-2	TGTGCCAGCAGTGACAGGGGGCTTGATGGCTACACCTTC	CASSDRGLDGYTF
.	TRBV19	14	once	TRBJ2-7	TGTGCCAGTAGTATACAGTGGAGGGGATACGAGCAGTACTTC	CASSIQWRGYEQYF
.	TRBV9	19	.	TRBJ2-3	TGTGCCAGCAGCGTAGAAGGGAGCGGGTCCCTTTGGGGCACAGATACGCAGTATTTT	CASSVEGSGSLWGTDTQYF
TRBD1	TRBV9	17	.	TRBJ1-4	TGTGCCAGCAGCGTAGGGGCGGGGACAGGGCTTAATGAAAAACTGTTTTTT	CASSVGAGTGLNEKLFF
.	TRBV9	16	.	TRBJ2-5	TGTGCCAGCAGCGTAGGTGCCCGCCGGAGGGAAGAGACCCAGTACTTC	CASSVGARRREETQYF
TRBD2	TRBV7-6	13	few	TRBJ2-7	TGTGCCAGCAGCTCGAGCGGGAAGTACGAGCAGTACTTC	CASSSSGKYEQYF
.	TRBV4-2	16	few	TRBJ1-4	TGTGCCAGCAGCCAAGCTAGGGGGGGAACTAATGAAAAACTGTTTTTT	CASSQARGGTNEKLFF
.	TRBV5-4	16	.	TRBJ1-4	TGTGCCAGCAGCTTGGCCGAGGAGGGATCGAATGAAAAACTGTTTTTT	CASSLAEEGSNEKLFF
TRBD2	TRBV7-2	18	.	TRBJ2-6	TGTGCCAGCAGCTTATGGAGTAGCGGGAGAGGTGGGGCCAACGTCCTGACTTTC	CASSLWSSGRGGANVLTF
.	TRBV27	16	.	TRBJ1-5	TGTGCCAGCAGTTTATTCGGGTCATTTAGCAATCAGCCCCAGCATTTT	CASSLFGSFSNQPQHF
TRBD2	TRBV28	20	.	TRBJ2-3	TGTGCCAGCAGGCCCAGTCTTGGGACTAGCGGGAGTCTGGGCACAGATACGCAGTATTTT	CASRPSLGTSGSLGTDTQYF
TRBD1	TRBV6-1	14	once	TRBJ2-1	TGTGCCAGCAGTAAGGGGACAGTTAACAATGAGCAGTTCTTC	CASSKGTVNNEQFF
TRBD2	TRBV4-2	19	.	TRBJ2-3	TGTGCCAGCAGCCAAGATTTCCTAGCGGGAGGGGCTAGCACAGATACGCAGTATTTT	CASSQDFLAGGASTDTQYF
TRBD1	TRBV28	15	.	TRBJ1-5	TGTGCCAGCAGTTCGCCAGGGGGAGGAGATCAGCCCCAGCATTTT	CASSSPGGGDQPQHF
TRBD2	TRBV7-3	14	.	TRBJ2-1	TGTGCCAGCAGCTTAACGTTAGCGGGAGGTGAGCAGTTCTTC	CASSLTLAGGEQFF
TRBD2	TRBV11-3	15	.	TRBJ2-1	TGTGCCAGCAGCTTAGGGACTAGCGGCTACAATGAGCAGTTCTTC	CASSLGTSGYNEQFF
TRBD1	TRBV7-9	14	.	TRBJ1-4	TGTTCCAGCAGCTTATCCGGGACAGATGAAAAACTGTTTTTT	CSSSLSGTDEKLFF
.	TRBV7-9	14	few	TRBJ1-2	TGTGCCAGCACCCCAACCGGGGGTAGCTATGGCTACACCTTC	CASTPTGGSYGYTF
.	TRBV21-1	22	.	TRBJ2-2	TGTGCCAGCAGCAAATCGGGGACGACTAGCGGGAGGGCCCGTTTAAACACCGGGGAGCTGTTTTTT	CASSKSGTTSGRARLNTGELFF
TRBD2	TRBV30	15	.	TRBJ2-4	TGTGCCTGGAGTGGAGGGAGGGGAGCCAACAACATTCAGTACTTC	CAWSGGRGANNIQYF
.	TRBV18	14	.	TRBJ2-5	TGTGCCAGCTCACCACGCCAGGGATTGGAGACCCAGTACTTC	CASSPRQGLETQYF
.	TRBV11-2	15	.	TRBJ2-5	TGTGCCAGCAGCGCCCAAAATTACAGGGTTGAGACCCAGTACTTC	CASSAQNYRVETQYF
TRBD2	TRBV28	16	.	TRBJ2-7	TGTGCCAGCAGTCCCTTAGCGGGAGGGCCCTCCTACGAGCAGTACTTC	CASSPLAGGPSYEQYF
TRBD2	TRBV11-2	14	.	TRBJ2-7	TGTGCCAGCAGCTTGACTAGCGGGAGTTACGAGCAGTACTTC	CASSLTSGSYEQYF
TRBD1	TRBV28	14	few	TRBJ2-5	TGTGCCAGCAGTCGGGGACAGGCCCAAGAGACCCAGTACTTC	CASSRGQAQETQYF
.	TRBV27	12	.	TRBJ2-1	TGTGCCAGCAGTTTACTGTCCAATGAGCAGTTCTTC	CASSLLSNEQFF
TRBD1	TRBV5-4	14	.	TRBJ2-5	TGTGCCAGCAGCTTACAGGGGGCCCTAGAGACCCAGTACTTC	CASSLQGALETQYF
.	TRBV2	11	.	TRBJ2-7	TGTGCCAGCAGTAGAGTATACGAGCAGTACTTC	CASSRVYEQYF
TRBD2	TRBV5-1	13	.	TRBJ2-1	TGCGCCAGCAGCTTGGCCTCTAGCGGGGAGCAGTTCTTC	CASSLASSGEQFF
.	TRBV9	15	.	TRBJ2-7	TGTGCCAGCAGCGGAGGACTCGAGAGCTCCTACGAGCAGTACTTC	CASSGGLESSYEQYF
.	TRBV29-1	12	.	TRBJ2-7	TGCAGCGCAAGAGGGTTACCAGGCGAGCAGTACTTC	CSARGLPGEQYF
TRBD2	TRBV5-4	15	.	TRBJ2-5	TGTGCCAGCAGCGTGGGGGGGGGACGGCAAGAGACCCAGTACTTC	CASSVGGGRQETQYF
.	TRBV4-1	18	.	TRBJ2-2	TGCGCCAGCAGCCAAGGGAAATGGGACTCCTTCGGCACCGGGGAGCTGTTTTTT	CASSQGKWDSFGTGELFF
TRBD2	TRBV5-4	18	.	TRBJ2-7	TGTGCCAGCAGACGGGGACTAGCGGGAGTCCACCGGGCCGGCGAGCAGTACTTC	CASRRGLAGVHRAGEQYF
TRBD2	TRBV7-9	14	once	TRBJ2-1	TGTGCCAGCAGCTTAGGGACCAGGACTAGCATCACCCTCTTC	CASSLGTRTSITLF